This T cell receptor beta chain was obtained from a study of blood T cell repertoires in COVID-19. Study background: Both acute and convalescent COVID-19 samples were obtained from the United States, Italy and Spain. The analysed material was cDNA or gDNA that came from T cells, B-cell-depleted T cells, or PBMCs.

Germline V gene lookup returns CDR1 SNHLY and CDR2 FYNNEI. Trimming took 10 bases from V and 4 from J; bases not matched to a gene: 7. The CDR3 runs to 13 residues. The method was immunoSEQ multiplex PCR; TCRdb's version includes in-frame clones alone and lacks a portion of them. The sample contains about 180,000 clones, about 87% of which appear only once. The Seattle patients, enrolled during active infection, were followed longitudinally. The TCR comes from a man between 60 and 75 years old with COVID-19, enrolled during active disease. Sequenced input: peripheral blood. The chain links TRBV2 to TRBJ2-1, with 7 bases identical to TRBD1. The CDR3 loop is CAKKGQPYNEQFF. The CDR3 region has the DNA TGTGCCAAGAAGGGACAGCCATACAATGAGCAGTTCTTC. Drawing the rest from reference TRBV2 and TRBJ2-1, the complete variable domain is EPEVTQTPSHQVTQMGQEVILRCVPISNHLYFYWYRQILGQKVEFLVSFYNNEISEKSEIFDDQFSVERPDGSNFTLKIRSTKLEDSAMYFCAKKGQPYNEQFFGPGTRLTVL.